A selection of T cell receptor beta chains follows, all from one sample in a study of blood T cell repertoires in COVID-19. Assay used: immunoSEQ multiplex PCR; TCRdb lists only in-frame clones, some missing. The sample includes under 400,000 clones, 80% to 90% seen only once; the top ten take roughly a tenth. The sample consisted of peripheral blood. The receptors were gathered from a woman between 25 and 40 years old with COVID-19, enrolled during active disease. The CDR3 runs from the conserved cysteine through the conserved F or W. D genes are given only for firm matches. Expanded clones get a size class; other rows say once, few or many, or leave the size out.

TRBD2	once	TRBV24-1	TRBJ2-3	TGTGCCACCAGCCAGGAGTCTAGCGGTAGCACAGATACGCAGTATTTT	CATSQESSGSTDTQYF
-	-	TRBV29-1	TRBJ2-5	TGCAGCGTTGGGGGGCTAGCCCCAGAGACCCAGTACTTC	CSVGGLAPETQYF
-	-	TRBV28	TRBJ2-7	TGTGCCAGCAGTTCACTCTTACGGGATCCCGGGTCCTACGAGCAGTACTTC	CASSSLLRDPGSYEQYF
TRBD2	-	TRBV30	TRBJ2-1	TGTGCCTGGACCGGACTAGCGGGATCCTACAATGAGCAGTTCTTC	CAWTGLAGSYNEQFF
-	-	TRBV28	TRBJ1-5	TGTGCCAGCAGTTTGCCTACCGCAGGGGCTCTCAATCAGCCCCAGCATTTT	CASSLPTAGALNQPQHF
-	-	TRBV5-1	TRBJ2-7	TGCGCCAGCAGCCCGGGACACCCCTCCTACGAGCAGTACTTC	CASSPGHPSYEQYF
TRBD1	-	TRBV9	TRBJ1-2	TGTGCCAGCAGCGTAGGAGGCCGAGACAGGGGCTATGGCTACACCTTC	CASSVGGRDRGYGYTF
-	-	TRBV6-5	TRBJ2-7	TGTGCCAGCAGTTCCAGGTCCTACGAGCAGTACTTC	CASSSRSYEQYF
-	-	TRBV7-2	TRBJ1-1	TGTGCCAGCGCAAGGGGGTCTTACACTGAAGCTTTCTTT	CASARGSYTEAFF
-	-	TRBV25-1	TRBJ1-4	TGTGCCAGCAGTGTAGCAGGGAGGGGTGAAAAACTGTTTTTT	CASSVAGRGEKLFF
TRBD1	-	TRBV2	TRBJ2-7	TGTGCCAGCAGTGAATCACGCCCACGGGACAGGGCTTCCTACGAGCAGTACTTC	CASSESRPRDRASYEQYF
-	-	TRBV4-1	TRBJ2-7	TGCGCCAGCAGGTCCAGGGCAGGCGAGCAGTACTTC	CASRSRAGEQYF
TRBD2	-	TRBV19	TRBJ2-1	TGTGCCAGTAGTATCCGCCTAAGCGGGGGGGGAGACACCTACAATGAGCAGTTCTTC	CASSIRLSGGGDTYNEQFF
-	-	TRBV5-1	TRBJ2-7	TGCGCCAGCAGCTTGTATCCCTTGGACTCCCTTGGCTCGGCGGAGCAGTACTTC	CASSLYPLDSLGSAEQYF
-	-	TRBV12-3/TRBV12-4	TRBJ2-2	TGTGCCAGCAGTTCTAGTAACACCGGGGAGCTGTTTTTT	CASSSSNTGELFF
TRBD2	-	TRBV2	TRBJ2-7	TGTGCCAGCAGCCGGACTAGCGGGAACTACGAGCAGTACTTC	CASSRTSGNYEQYF